The 4 T cell receptor beta chains given below trace back to one sample, sequenced in a study of blood T cells in healthy people across ages. The use of a sample-barcoded 5' primer and a J-beta primer mix characterized a second PCR of roughly 7 to 11 cycles. TCRdb itself ran the 5' RACE reads through MiXCR, one entry per CDR3 protein. The sample yields 720,000 or so distinct CDR3 sequences, roughly 41% seen once. What was sequenced was blood. The receptors were gathered from a man older than 75 in good health.

This clonotype was seen a handful of times. The chain recombines TRBV5-5 with TRBJ2-1, with D possibly being TRBD1 or TRBD2 (5 bases each). The CDR3 spans 15 residues. V was pared by 4 bases and J by 0 bases, with 11 bases between. Germline V gene data show CDR1 as SGHKS and CDR2 as YYEKEE (reference sequence). This CDR3 is CASSPGPTSYNEQFF. CDR3 nucleotides: TGTGCCAGCAGCCCGGGACCGACCTCCTACAATGAGCAGTTCTTC.

This clonotype was detected only a few times. The V gene is TRBV9, the J gene TRBJ2-6; tentative D call: TRBD1 (6 bases). Trimming removed 3 bases at V and 3 bases at J, with 13 bases between. The CDR3 covers 16 residues. Per germline, CDR1 SGDLS and CDR2 YYNGEE. The CDR3 is CASSGLGAFGANVLTF. In DNA form, the CDR3 reads TGTGCCAGCAGCGGACTGGGGGCGTTTGGGGCCAACGTCCTGACTTTC.

The chain couples TRBV29-1 to TRBJ1-2; D uncertain. Germline V lookup: CDR1 SQVTM, CDR2 ANQGSEA. Trimming removed 6 bases at V and 2 bases at J, with 25 bases between. CDR3 length: 17 amino acids. CDR3 DNA: TGCAGCGTCAAAACGCGGTTAGAAATCAACACGAACTATGGCTACACCTTC. Translating gives CSVKTRLEINTNYGYTF.

This chain uses TRBV5-1 with TRBJ2-1, with TRBD1 as a possible D gene (6 bases). The CDR3 length is 17 residues. Trimming removed 4 bases at V and 6 bases at J, with 23 bases between. The germline V gene encodes CDR1 SGHRS and CDR2 YFSETQ. Written as DNA, the CDR3 is TGCGCCAGCAGCCGAAAGCCTACAGGGTCACCCCTCAATGAGCAGTTCTTC. Translated, it gives CASSRKPTGSPLNEQFF. Using reference TRBV5-1 and TRBJ2-1 for the parts outside the CDR3, the full variable domain is KAGVTQTPRYLIKTRGQQVTLSCSPISGHRSVSWYQQTPGQGLQFLFEYFSETQRNKGNFPGRFSGRQFSNSRSEMNVSTLELGDSALYLCASSRKPTGSPLNEQFFGPGTRLTVL.